These 4 T cell receptor beta chains originate from one sample sequenced in a study of regulatory T cells in long-lasting Graves disease. Time point denoted: newly diagnosed GD, antithyroid drugs for less than 3 months. After RNA was extracted from PBMCs, the TCR library was made from it. HTBI primers from iRepertoire and Arm-PCR of CDR3 regions yielded the TCR beta libraries. TCRdb called the multiplex PCR reads again in MiXCR, with one record for every CDR3 protein. The table has 250,000 to 400,000 distinct CDR3 sequences, 15% to 20% seen once. This specimen was peripheral blood mononuclear cells (PBMCs), taken at new diagnosis, from a patient treated with antithyroid drugs. All receptors come from a female donor with Graves disease.

This chain uses TRBV6-5 with TRBJ2-7; D gene uncertain. V was cut by 2 bases and J by 0 bases, with 11 bases left in between. Germline V gene sequence: CDR1 MNHEY, CDR2 SVGAGI. The CDR3 is 15 residues long. The CDR3 loop is CASSYREIGSYEQYF. In DNA form, the CDR3 reads TGTGCCAGCAGTTACAGGGAAATCGGCTCCTACGAGCAGTACTTC.

This clonotype has more than one count but fewer than ten. This sequence joins TRBV7-2 and TRBJ2-7; TRBD2 matches at 10 bases. The CDR3 runs to 18 residues. V lost 2 bases and J lost 5; bases outside the gene matches: 15. From germline, CDR1 is SGHTA and CDR2 FQGNSA. CDR3 loop: CASSLPPSGRFVVDEQYF. The DNA of the CDR3 is TGTGCCAGCAGCTTACCCCCTAGCGGGAGATTTGTGGTCGACGAGCAGTACTTC.

This clonotype appeared many times. The chain has TRBV19 and TRBJ1-5; the D gene is possibly TRBD1 (5 bases). The length of the CDR3 is 16 residues. Trimming pared 4 bases from V and 0 bases from J, leaving 13 bases between. CDR1 and CDR2 (germline): LNHDA, SQIVND (reference sequence). The CDR3 protein is CASSTTGGGSNQPQHF. CDR3 DNA: TGTGCCAGTAGTACCACGGGGGGGGGTAGCAATCAGCCCCAGCATTTT.

V is TRBV3-1 and J is TRBJ2-1; D is possibly TRBD2 (6 bases). The germline V gene has CDR1 LGHDT and CDR2 YNNKEL (reference sequence). V gave up 2 bases and J gave up 3 bases, with 11 bases separating them. CDR3 length: 15 amino acids. Here the CDR3 reads CASSQRVADYNEQFF. The DNA of the CDR3 is TGTGCCAGCAGCCAAAGGGTAGCGGACTACAATGAGCAGTTCTTC.